This T cell receptor beta chain was recovered during a study of T cells after yellow fever vaccination. Across the study: Preparation of fractions with low cell numbers was performed using SMART-Seq v4 Ultra Low Input.

Per the germline V gene, CDR1 is MNHEY and CDR2 is SVGAGI. This CDR3 is built from 12 residues. V was cut by 7 bases and J by 9 bases, with 15 bases left in between. The authors made TCR cDNA by 5'RACE template switching, adding a universal primer site and UMIs. TCRdb analysed the 5' RACE reads with MiXCR anew, one entry per CDR3 protein. The top ten hold roughly 17% of the sample, which has 620,000 or so distinct CDR3 sequences, roughly a sixth seen once. This clonotype has only a few counts. Its antigen is undetermined. The study's findings and limits: Repertoires obtained by FACS sorting could include abundant clonotypes that entered as contaminants from the bulk population. Reappearing after the booster were most of the clones from primary vaccination (roughly 95% CD4, 88% CD8).

The rearrangement joins TRBV6-5 to TRBJ1-1; no reliable D call. The sequence was collected from a man aged 18 to 29 who received the YFV17D yellow fever vaccine. The sequencing here drew on PBMCs, taken less than 6 days after the first yellow fever vaccination. The CDR3 coding sequence is TGTGCCAGCACCGACATGAGGGTGCAAGCTTTCTTT. This sequence encodes CASTDMRVQAFF.